The T cell receptor beta chain described here comes from a study of cytomegalovirus exposure and HLA in healthy donors. Study-wide results and caveats: Being indistinguishable, some V segments were excluded, TRBV6-2 and TRBV6-3 among them.

Turning to this clone: Its antigen is undetermined. The same CDR3 can be traced to other DNA sequences in this sample.

The germline V gene encodes CDR1 MNHEY and CDR2 SMNVEV (reference sequence). The junction had 7 bases not matched to a gene; V was cut back by 3 bases and J by 3 bases. The CDR3 is made up of 18 amino acids. The PCR had 60 Vbeta and 13 Jbeta primers. The protocol was immunoSEQ multiplex PCR, while the TCRdb copy is restricted to in-frame clones and leaves out a portion. Of 250,000 to 300,000 clones listed, around 90% are singletons. This clonotype was obtained from a girl between 2 and 10 years old in good health and CMV-seronegative. Sequencing was performed on PBMCs. This chain uses TRBV27 with TRBJ2-3; TRBD2 aligns across 15 bases. The CDR3 loop reads CASSLFGLAGGPTDTQYF. As DNA, the CDR3 is TGTGCCAGCAGTTTGTTTGGACTAGCGGGGGGGCCGACAGATACGCAGTATTTT.